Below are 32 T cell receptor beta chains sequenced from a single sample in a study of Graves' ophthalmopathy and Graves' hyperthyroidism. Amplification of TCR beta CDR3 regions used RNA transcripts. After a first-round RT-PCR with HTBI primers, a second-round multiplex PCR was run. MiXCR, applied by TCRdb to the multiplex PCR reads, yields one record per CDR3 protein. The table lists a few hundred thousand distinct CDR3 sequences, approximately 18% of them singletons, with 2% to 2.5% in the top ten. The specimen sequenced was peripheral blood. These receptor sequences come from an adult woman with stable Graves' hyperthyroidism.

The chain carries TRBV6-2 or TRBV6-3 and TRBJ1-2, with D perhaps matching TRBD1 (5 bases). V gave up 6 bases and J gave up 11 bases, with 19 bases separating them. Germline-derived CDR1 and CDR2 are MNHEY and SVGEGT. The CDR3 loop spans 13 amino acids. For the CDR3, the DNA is TGTGCCAGCAGACAGGTCAGGGTCGGTGGTTACACCTTC. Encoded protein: CASRQVRVGGYTF.

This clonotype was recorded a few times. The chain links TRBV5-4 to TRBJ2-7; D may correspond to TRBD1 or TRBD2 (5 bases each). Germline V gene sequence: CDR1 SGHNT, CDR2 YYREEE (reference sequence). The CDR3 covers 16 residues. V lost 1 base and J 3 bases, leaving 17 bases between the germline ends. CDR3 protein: CASSLRSGPRSYEQYF. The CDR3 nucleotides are TGTGCCAGCAGCTTGCGCTCGGGACCCAGGAGCTACGAGCAGTACTTC. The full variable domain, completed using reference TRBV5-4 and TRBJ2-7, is ETGVTQSPTHLIKTRGQQVTLRCSSQSGHNTVSWYQQALGQGPQFIFQYYREEENGRGNFPPRFSGLQFPNYSSELNVNALELDDSALYLCASSLRSGPRSYEQYFGPGTRLTVT.

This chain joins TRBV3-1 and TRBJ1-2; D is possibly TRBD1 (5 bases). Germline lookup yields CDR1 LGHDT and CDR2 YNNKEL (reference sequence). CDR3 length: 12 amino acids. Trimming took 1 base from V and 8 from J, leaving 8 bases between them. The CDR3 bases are TGTGCCAGCAGCCAAGTAAGGGACGGCTACACCTTC. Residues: CASSQVRDGYTF.

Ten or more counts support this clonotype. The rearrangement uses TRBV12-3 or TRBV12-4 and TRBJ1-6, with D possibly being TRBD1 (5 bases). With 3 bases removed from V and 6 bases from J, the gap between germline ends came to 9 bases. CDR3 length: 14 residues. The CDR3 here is CASSFGGPNSPLHF. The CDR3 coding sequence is TGTGCCAGCAGTTTCGGGGGTCCTAATTCACCCCTCCACTTT.

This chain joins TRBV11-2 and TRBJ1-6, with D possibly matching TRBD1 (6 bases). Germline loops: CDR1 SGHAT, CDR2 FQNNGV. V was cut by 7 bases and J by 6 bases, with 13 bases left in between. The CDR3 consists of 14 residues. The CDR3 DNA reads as TGTGCCAGCATCTTCGGACAGACTAATTCACCCCTCCACTTT. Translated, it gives CASIFGQTNSPLHF.

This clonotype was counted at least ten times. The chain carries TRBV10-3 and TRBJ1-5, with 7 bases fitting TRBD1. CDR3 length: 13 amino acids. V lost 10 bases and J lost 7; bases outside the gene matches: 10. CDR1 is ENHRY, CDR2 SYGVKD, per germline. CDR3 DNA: TGTGCCACCGCCGTGGCAGGGGGACAGCCCCAGCATTTT. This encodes CATAVAGGQPQHF.

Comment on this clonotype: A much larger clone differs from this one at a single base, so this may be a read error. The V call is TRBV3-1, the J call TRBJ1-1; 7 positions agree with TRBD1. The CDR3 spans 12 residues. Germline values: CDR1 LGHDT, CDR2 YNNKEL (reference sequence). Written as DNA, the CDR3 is TGTGCCAGCAGCCACCGGGACAGTGAAGCTTGCTTT. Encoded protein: CASSHRDSEACF.

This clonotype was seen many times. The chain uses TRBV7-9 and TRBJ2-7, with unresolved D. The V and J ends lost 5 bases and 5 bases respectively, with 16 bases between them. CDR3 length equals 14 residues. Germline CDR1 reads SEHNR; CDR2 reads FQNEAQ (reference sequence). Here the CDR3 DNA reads TGTGCCAGCAGCCCGACGATGGGGTCGAACGAGCAGTACTTC. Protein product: CASSPTMGSNEQYF.

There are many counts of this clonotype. The CDR3 region is CAWSISGTEPQHF. CDR3 nucleotide sequence: TGTGCCTGGAGTATCTCCGGGACCGAGCCCCAGCATTTT. The chain links TRBV30 to TRBJ1-5; D may be TRBD1 (5 bases). This CDR3 has 13 amino acids. Germline assignment: CDR1 GTSNPN and CDR2 SVGIG (reference sequence). Trimming pared 2 bases from V and 8 bases from J, leaving 13 bases between.

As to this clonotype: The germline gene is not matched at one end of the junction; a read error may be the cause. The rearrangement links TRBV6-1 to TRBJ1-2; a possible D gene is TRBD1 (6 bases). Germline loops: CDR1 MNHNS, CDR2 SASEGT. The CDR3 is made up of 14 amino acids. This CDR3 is CASSPKQGIGSYSF. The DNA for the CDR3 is TGCGCCAGCAGTCCCAAACAGGGAATAGGGAGCTACTCCTTC.

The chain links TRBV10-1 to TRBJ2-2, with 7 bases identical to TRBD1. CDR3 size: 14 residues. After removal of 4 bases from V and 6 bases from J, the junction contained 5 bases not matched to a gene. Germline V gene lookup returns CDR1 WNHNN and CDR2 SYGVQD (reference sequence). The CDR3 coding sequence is TGCGCCAGCAGTGGAGGGGGCTTGGCCGGGGAGCTGTTTTTT. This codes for CASSGGGLAGELFF.

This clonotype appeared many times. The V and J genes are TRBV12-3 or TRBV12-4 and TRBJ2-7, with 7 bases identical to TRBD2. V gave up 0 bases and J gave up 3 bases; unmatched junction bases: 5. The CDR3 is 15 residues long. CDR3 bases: TGTGCCAGCAGTTTAGCCGGGACTATTAGCTACGAGCAGTACTTC. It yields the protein CASSLAGTISYEQYF.

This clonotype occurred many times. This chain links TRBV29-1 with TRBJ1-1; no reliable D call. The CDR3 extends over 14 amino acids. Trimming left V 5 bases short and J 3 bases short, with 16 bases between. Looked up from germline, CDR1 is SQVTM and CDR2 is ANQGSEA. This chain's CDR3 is CSVIPRNFDTEAFF. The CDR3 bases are TGCAGCGTTATCCCCAGGAACTTCGACACTGAAGCTTTCTTT.

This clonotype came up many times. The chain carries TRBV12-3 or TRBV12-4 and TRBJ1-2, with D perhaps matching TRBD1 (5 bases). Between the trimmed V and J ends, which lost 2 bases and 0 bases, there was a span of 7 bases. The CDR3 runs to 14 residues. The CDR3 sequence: CASSLRGANYGYTF. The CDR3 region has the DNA TGTGCCAGCAGTTTACGGGGGGCTAACTATGGCTACACCTTC.

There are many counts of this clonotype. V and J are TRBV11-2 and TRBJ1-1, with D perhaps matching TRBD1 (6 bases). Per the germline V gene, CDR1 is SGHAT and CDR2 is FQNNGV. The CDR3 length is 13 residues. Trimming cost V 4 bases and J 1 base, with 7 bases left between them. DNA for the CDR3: TGTGCCAGCAGCTGGGGACAGAACACTGAAGCTTTCTTT. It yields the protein CASSWGQNTEAFF.

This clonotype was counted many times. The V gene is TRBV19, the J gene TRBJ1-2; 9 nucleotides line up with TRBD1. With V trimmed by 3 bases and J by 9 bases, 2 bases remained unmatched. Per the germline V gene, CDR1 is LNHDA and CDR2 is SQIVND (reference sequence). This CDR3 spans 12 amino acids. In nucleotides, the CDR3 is TGTGCCAGTAGTATGACAGGGGGAAGCTACACCTTC. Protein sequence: CASSMTGGSYTF.

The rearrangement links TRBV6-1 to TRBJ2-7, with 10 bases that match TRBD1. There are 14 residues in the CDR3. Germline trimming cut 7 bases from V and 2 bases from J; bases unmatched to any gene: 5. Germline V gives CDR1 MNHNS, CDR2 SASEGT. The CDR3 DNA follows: TGTGCCAGCAACCGGGGACAGGGGACCTACGAGCAGTACTTC. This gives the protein CASNRGQGTYEQYF.

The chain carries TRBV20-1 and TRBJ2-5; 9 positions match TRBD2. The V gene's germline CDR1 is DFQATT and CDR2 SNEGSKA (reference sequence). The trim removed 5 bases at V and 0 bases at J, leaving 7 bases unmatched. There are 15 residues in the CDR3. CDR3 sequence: CSAPYSGGHQETQYF. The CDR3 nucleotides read TGCAGTGCTCCCTACAGCGGGGGGCACCAAGAGACCCAGTACTTC.

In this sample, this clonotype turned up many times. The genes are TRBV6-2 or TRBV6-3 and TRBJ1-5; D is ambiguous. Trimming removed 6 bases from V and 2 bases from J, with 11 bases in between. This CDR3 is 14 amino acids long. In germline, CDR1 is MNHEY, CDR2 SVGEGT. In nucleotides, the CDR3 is TGTGCCAGCAGGTTGGACGGCGGCAATCAGCCCCAGCATTTT. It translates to CASRLDGGNQPQHF.

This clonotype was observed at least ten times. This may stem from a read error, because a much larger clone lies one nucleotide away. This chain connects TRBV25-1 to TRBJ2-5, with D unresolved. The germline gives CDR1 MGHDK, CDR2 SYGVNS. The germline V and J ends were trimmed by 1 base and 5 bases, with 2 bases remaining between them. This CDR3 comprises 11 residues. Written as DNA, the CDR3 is TGTGCCAGCAGTGAATGGGAGACCCAGTACTTC. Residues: CASSEWETQYF.

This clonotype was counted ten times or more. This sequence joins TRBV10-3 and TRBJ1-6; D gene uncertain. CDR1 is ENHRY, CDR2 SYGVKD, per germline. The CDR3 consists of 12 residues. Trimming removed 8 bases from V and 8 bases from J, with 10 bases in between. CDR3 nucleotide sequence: TGTGCCATCGGGGATCGGGATTCACCCCTCCACTTT. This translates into CAIGDRDSPLHF.

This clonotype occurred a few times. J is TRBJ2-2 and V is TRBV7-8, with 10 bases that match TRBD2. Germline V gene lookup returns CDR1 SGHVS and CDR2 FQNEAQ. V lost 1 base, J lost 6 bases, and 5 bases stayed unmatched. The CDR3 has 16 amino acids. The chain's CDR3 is CASSLVLAGEAGELFF. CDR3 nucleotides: TGTGCCAGCAGCTTAGTTCTAGCGGGAGAGGCCGGGGAGCTGTTTTTT.

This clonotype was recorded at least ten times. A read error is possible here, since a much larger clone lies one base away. CDR3 loop: CASSIGENTEAFF. The CDR3 bases are TGTGCCAGTAGTATCGGGGAGAACACTGAAGCTTTCTTT. The chain has TRBV19 and TRBJ1-1; no firm D call. Looked up from germline, CDR1 is LNHDA and CDR2 is SQIVND (reference sequence). V was shortened by 3 bases and J by 1 base, with 6 bases between the two germline ends. The CDR3 loop spans 13 amino acids.

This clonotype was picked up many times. CDR3 sequence reads: CASGKGRLAGYGDYEQYF. The CDR3 DNA reads as TGTGCTAGTGGTAAAGGTCGACTAGCGGGATACGGGGACTACGAGCAGTACTTC. The J gene is TRBJ2-7, the V gene TRBV12-5; 11 bases align to TRBD2. The V segment lost 5 bases and the J segment 3 bases; nucleotides outside the gene matches: 15. The CDR3 consists of 18 residues. Germline V gene sequence: CDR1 LGHNT, CDR2 FRNRAP.

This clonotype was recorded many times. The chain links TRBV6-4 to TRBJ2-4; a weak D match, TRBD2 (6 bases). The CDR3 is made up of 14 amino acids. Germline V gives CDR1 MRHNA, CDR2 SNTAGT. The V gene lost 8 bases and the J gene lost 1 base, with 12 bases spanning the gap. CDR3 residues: CASGGGAAKNIQYF. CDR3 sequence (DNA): TGTGCCAGCGGGGGAGGTGCGGCCAAAAACATTCAGTACTTC.

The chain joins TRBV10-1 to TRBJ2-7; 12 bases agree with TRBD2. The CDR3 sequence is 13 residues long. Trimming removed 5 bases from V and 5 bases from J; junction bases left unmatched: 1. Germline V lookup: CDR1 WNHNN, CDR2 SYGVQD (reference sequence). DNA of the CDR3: TGCGCCAGCAGTCCTAGCGGGAGGGACGAGCAGTACTTC. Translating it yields CASSPSGRDEQYF.

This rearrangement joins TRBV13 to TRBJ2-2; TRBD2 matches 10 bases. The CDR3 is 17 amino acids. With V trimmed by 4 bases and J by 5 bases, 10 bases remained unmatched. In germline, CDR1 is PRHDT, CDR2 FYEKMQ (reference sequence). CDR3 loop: CASSSTELAGTTGELFF. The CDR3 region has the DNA TGTGCCAGCAGCTCCACAGAACTAGCGGGAACTACCGGGGAGCTGTTTTTT.

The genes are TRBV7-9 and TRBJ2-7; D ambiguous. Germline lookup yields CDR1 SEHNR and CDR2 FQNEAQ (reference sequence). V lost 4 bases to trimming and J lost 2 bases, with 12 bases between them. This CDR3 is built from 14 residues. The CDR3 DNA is TGTGCCAGCAGCTCCTTGACGGCCCCCTACGAGCAGTACTTC. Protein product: CASSSLTAPYEQYF.

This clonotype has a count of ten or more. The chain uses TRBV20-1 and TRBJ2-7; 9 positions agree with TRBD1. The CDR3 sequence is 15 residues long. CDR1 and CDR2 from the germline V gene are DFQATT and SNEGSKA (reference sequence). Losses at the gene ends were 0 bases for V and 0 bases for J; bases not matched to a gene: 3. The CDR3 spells CSARDDRGSSYEQYF. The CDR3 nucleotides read TGCAGTGCTAGAGACGACAGGGGGAGCTCCTACGAGCAGTACTTC.

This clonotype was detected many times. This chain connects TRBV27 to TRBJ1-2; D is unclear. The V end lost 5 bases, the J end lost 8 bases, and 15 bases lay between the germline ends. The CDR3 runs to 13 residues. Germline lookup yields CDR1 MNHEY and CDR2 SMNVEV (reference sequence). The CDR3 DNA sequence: TGTGCCAGCAGTCCCGATTTCCGAGGGGGCTACACCTTC. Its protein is CASSPDFRGGYTF.

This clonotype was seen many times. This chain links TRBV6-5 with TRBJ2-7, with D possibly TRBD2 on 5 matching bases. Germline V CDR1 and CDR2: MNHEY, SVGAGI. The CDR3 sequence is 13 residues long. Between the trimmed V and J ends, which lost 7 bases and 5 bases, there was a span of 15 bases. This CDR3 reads CASNLMGSNEQYF. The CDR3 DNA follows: TGTGCCAGCAATTTAATGGGGAGCAACGAGCAGTACTTC.

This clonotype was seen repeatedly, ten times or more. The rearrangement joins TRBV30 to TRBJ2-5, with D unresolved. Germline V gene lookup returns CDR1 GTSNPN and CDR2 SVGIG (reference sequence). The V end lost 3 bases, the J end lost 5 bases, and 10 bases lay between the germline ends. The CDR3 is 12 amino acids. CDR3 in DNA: TGTGCCTGGAGCGACGGGTGGGAGACCCAGTACTTC. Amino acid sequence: CAWSDGWETQYF.